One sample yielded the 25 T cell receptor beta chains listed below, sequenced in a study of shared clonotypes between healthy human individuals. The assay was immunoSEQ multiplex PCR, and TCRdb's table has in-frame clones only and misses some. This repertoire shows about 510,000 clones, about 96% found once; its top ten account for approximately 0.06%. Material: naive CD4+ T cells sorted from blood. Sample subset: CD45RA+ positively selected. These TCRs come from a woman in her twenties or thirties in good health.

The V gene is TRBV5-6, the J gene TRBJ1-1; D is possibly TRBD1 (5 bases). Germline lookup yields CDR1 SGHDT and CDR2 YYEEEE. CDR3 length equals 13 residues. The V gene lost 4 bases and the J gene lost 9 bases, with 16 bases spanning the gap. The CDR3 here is CASSPRDPTQAFF. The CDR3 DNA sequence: TGTGCCAGCAGCCCCCGGGACCCAACCCAAGCTTTCTTT.

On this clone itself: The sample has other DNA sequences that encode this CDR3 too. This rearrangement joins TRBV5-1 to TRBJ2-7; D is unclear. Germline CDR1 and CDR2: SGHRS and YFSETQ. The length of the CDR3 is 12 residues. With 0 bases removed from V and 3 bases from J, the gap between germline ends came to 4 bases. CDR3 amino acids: CASSLDFYEQYF. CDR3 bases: TGCGCCAGCAGCTTGGACTTCTACGAGCAGTACTTC.

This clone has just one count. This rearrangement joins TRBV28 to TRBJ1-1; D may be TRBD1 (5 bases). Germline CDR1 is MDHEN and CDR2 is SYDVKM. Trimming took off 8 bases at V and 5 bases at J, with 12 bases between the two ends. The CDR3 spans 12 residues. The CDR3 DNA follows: TGTGCCAGCGGGGGGGAGGGTACTGAAGCTTTCTTT. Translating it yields CASGGEGTEAFF.

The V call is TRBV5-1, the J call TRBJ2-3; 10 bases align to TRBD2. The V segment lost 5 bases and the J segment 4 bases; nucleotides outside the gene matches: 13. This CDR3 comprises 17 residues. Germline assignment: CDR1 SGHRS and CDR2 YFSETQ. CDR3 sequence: CASSSLLAGEGADTQYF. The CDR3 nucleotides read TGCGCCAGCAGTTCCCTCCTAGCGGGAGAGGGGGCAGATACGCAGTATTTT.

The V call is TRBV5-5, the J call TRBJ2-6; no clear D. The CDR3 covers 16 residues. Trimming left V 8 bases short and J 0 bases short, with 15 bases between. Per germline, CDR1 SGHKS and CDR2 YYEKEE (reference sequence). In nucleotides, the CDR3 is TGTGCCAGTACTTCCGTTCGCCACTCTGGGGCCAACGTCCTGACTTTC. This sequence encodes CASTSVRHSGANVLTF.

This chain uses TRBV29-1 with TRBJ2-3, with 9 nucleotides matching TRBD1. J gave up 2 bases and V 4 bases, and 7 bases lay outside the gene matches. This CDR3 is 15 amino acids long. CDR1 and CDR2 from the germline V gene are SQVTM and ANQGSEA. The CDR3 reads CSVVRTGDNTDTQYF. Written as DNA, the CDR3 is TGCAGCGTTGTGAGGACAGGGGACAACACAGATACGCAGTATTTT.

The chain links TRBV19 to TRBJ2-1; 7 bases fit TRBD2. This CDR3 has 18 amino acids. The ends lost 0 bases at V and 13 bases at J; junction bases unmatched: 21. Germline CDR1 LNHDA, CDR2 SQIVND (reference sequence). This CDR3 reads CASSIEFHAPDRAGVQFF. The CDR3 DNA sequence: TGTGCCAGTAGTATAGAATTTCACGCCCCGGATAGGGCGGGGGTTCAGTTCTTC. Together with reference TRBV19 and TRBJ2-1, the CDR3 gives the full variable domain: DGGITQSPKYLFRKEGQNVTLSCEQNLNHDAMYWYRQDPGQGLRLIYYSQIVNDFQKGDIAEGYSVSREKKESFPLTVTSAQKNPTAFYLCASSIEFHAPDRAGVQFFGPGTRLTVL.

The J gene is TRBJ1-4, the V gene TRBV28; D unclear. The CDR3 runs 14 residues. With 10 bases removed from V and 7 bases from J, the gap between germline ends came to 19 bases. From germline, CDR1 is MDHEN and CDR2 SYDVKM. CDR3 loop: CATLSAGFSEKLFF. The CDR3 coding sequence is TGTGCCACTTTGTCTGCGGGTTTCAGTGAAAAACTGTTTTTT.

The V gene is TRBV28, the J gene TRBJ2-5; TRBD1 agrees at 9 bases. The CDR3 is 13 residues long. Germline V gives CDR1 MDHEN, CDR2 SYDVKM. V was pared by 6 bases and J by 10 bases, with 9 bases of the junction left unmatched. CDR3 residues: CASRSGTGSIQYF. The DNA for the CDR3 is TGTGCCAGCAGATCCGGGACAGGGAGTATCCAGTACTTC.

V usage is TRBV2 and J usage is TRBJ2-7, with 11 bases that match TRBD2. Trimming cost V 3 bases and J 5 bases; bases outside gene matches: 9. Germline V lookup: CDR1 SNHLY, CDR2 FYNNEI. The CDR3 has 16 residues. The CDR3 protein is CASSDISGRAGDEQYF. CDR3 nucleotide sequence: TGTGCCAGCAGTGACATTAGCGGGAGGGCCGGGGACGAGCAGTACTTC. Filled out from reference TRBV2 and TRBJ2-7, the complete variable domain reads EPEVTQTPSHQVTQMGQEVILRCVPISNHLYFYWYRQILGQKVEFLVSFYNNEISEKSEIFDDQFSVERPDGSNFTLKIRSTKLEDSAMYFCASSDISGRAGDEQYFGPGTRLTVT.

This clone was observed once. Here the CDR3 DNA reads TGTGCCAGCAGGGGGACCTGGACAGGGGGCAATGAGCAGTTCTTC. It is translated as CASRGTWTGGNEQFF. This rearrangement joins TRBV6-5 to TRBJ2-1; 10 bases align to TRBD1. This CDR3 is built from 15 residues. The J segment lost 6 bases and the V segment lost 6 bases, leaving 8 bases of the junction unmatched. Germline V gene sequence: CDR1 MNHEY, CDR2 SVGAGI.

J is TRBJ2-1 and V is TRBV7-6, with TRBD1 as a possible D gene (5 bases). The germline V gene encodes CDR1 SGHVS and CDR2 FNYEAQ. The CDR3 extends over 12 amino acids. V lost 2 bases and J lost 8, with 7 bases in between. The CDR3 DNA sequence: TGTGCCAGCAGCTTAAGGGGCGATGAGCAGTTCTTC. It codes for CASSLRGDEQFF.

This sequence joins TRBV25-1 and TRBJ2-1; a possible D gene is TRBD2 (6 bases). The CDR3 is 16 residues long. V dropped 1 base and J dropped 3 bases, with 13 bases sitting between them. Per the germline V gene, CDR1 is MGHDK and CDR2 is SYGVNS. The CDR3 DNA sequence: TGTGCCAGCAGTGAATCTTGGGGCGGGATCTACAATGAGCAGTTCTTC. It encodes CASSESWGGIYNEQFF. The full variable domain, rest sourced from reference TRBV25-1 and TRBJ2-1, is EADIYQTPRYLVIGTGKKITLECSQTMGHDKMYWYQQDPGMELHLIHYSYGVNSTEKGDLSSESTVSRIRTEHFPLTLESARPSHTSQYLCASSESWGGIYNEQFFGPGTRLTVL.

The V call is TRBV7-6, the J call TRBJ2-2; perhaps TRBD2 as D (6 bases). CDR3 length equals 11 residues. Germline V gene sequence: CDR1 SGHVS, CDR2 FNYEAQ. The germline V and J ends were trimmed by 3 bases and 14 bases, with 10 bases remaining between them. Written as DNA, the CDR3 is TGTGCCAGCAGCTTGACCGGGGGACTGTTTTTT. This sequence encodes CASSLTGGLFF.

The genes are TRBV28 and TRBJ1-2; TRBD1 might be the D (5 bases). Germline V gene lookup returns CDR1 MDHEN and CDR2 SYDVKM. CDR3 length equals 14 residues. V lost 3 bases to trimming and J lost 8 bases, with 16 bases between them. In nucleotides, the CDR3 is TGTGCCAGCAGTTTTGCGACGGCAAGGGGAGGCTACACCTTC. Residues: CASSFATARGGYTF.

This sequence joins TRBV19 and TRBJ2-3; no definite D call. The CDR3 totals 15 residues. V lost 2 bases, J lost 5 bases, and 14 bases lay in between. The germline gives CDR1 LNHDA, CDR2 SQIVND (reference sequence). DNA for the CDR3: TGTGCCAGTAGTATAACAGCCCTCGGAGTAGATACGCAGTATTTT. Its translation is CASSITALGVDTQYF.

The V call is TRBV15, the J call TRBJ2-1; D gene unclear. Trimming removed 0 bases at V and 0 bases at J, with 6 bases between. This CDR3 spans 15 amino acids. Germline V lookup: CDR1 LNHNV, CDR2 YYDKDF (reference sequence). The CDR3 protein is CATSREKSSYNEQFF. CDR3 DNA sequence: TGTGCCACCAGCAGAGAAAAAAGCTCCTACAATGAGCAGTTCTTC.

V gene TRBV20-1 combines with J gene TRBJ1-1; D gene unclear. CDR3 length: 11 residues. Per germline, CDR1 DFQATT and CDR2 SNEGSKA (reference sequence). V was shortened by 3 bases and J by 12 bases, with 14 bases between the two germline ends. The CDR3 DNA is TGCAGTGCTAGCTGGGAGGACCGGCCTTTCTTT. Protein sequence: CSASWEDRPFF.

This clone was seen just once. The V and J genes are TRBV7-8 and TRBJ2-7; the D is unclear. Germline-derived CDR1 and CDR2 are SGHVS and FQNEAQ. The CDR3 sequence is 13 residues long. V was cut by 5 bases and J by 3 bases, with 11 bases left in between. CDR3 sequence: CASSLNLNYEQYF. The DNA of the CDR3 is TGTGCCAGCAGCCTAAACCTCAACTACGAGCAGTACTTC.

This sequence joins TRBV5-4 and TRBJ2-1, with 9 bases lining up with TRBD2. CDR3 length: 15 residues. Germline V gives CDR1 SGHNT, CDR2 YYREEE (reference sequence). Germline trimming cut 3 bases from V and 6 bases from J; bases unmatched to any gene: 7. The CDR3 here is CASSSPGLASNEQFF. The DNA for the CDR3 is TGTGCCAGCAGCTCTCCGGGACTAGCATCCAATGAGCAGTTCTTC.

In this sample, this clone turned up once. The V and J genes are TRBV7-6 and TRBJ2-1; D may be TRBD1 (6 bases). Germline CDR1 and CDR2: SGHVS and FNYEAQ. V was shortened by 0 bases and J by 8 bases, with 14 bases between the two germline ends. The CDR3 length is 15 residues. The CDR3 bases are TGTGCCAGCAGCTTAGCCCTTGCCAGGGGTGATGAGCAGTTCTTC. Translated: CASSLALARGDEQFF. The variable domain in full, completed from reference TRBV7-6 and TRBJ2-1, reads GAGVSQSPRYKVTKRGQDVALRCDPISGHVSLYWYRQALGQGPEFLTYFNYEAQQDKSGLPNDRFSAERPEGSISTLTIQRTEQRDSAMYRCASSLALARGDEQFFGPGTRLTVL.

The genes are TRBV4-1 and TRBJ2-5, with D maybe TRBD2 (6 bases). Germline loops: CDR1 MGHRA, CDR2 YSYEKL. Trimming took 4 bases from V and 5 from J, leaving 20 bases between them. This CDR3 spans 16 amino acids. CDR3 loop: CASSLTHPGAQETQYF. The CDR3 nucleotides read TGCGCCAGCAGCCTTACGCACCCGGGAGCCCAGGAGACCCAGTACTTC.

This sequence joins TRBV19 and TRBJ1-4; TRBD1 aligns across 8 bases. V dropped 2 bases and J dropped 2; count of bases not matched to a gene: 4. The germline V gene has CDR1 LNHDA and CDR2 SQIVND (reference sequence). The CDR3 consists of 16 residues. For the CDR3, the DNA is TGTGCCAGTAGTATACAGGGGGCGCGTACTAATGAAAAACTGTTTTTT. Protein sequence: CASSIQGARTNEKLFF.

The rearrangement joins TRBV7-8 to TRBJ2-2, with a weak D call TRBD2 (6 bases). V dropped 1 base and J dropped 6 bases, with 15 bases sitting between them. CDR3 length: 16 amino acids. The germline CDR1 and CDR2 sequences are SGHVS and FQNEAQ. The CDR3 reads CASSLVLTGAAGELFF. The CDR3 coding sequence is TGTGCCAGCAGCTTAGTACTGACGGGAGCGGCCGGGGAGCTGTTTTTT.

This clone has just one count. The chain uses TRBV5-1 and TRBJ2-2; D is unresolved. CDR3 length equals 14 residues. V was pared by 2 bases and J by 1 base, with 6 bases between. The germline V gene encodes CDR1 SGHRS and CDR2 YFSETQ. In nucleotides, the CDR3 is TGCGCCAGCAGCTTCGGCGAGAACACCGGGGAGCTGTTTTTT. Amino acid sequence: CASSFGENTGELFF.